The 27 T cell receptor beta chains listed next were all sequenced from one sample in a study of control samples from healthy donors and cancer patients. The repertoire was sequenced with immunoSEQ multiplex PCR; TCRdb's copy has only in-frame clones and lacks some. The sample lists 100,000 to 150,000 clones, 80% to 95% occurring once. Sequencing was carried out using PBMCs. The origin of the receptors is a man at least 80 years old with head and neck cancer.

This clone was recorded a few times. In DNA form, the CDR3 reads TGTGCCAGCAGCCCCATGTGGCGGTCCTACGAGCAGTACTTC. Translating gives CASSPMWRSYEQYF. This chain joins TRBV11-2 and TRBJ2-7; D not certain. The germline V gene has CDR1 SGHAT and CDR2 FQNNGV. The CDR3 sequence is 14 residues long. Trimming took 5 bases from V and 1 from J, leaving 12 bases between them.

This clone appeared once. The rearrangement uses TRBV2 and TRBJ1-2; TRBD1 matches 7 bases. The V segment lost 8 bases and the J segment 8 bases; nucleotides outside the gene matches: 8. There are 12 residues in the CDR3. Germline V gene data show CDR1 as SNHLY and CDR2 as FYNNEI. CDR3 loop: CASQDRAGGYTF. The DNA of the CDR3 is TGTGCCAGCCAAGACAGGGCTGGGGGCTACACCTTC.

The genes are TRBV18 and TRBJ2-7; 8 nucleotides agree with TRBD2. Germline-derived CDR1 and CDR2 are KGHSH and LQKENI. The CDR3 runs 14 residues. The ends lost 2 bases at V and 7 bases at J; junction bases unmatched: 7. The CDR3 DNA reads TGTGCCAGCTCACCAGGATTAGCGGGGTGGGAGCAGTACTTC. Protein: CASSPGLAGWEQYF.

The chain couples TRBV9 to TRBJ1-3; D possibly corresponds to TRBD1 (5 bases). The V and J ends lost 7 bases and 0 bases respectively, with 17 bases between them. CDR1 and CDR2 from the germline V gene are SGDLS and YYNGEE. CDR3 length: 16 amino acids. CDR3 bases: TGTGCCAGCCAGGGCGCGGGTCCCCTCTCTGGAAACACCATATATTTT. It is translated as CASQGAGPLSGNTIYF.

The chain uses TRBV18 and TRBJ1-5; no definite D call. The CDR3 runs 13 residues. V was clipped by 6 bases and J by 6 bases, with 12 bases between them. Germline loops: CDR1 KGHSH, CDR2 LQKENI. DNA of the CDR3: TGTGCCAGCTCCTCCCGGGCGGGTCAGCCCCAGCATTTT. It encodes CASSSRAGQPQHF.

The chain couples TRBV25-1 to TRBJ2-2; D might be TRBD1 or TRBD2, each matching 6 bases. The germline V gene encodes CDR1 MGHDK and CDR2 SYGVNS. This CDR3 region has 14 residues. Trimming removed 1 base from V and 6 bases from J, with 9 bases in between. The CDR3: CASSEFRGAGELFF. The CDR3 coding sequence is TGTGCCAGCAGTGAATTTAGGGGGGCCGGGGAGCTGTTTTTT. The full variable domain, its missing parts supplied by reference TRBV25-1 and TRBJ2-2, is EADIYQTPRYLVIGTGKKITLECSQTMGHDKMYWYQQDPGMELHLIHYSYGVNSTEKGDLSSESTVSRIRTEHFPLTLESARPSHTSQYLCASSEFRGAGELFFGEGSRLTVL.

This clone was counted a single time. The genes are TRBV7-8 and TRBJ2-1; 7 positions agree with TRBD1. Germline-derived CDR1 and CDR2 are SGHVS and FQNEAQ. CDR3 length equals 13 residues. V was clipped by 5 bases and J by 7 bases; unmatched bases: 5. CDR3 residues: CASSPNRGNEQFF. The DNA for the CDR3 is TGTGCCAGCAGCCCGAACAGGGGAAATGAGCAGTTCTTC.

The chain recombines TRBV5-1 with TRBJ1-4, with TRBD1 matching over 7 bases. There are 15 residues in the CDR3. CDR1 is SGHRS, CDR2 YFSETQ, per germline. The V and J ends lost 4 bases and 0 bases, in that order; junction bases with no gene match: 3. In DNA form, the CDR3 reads TGCGCCAGCAGCCGGGACAGCCCAACTAATGAAAAACTGTTTTTT. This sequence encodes CASSRDSPTNEKLFF.

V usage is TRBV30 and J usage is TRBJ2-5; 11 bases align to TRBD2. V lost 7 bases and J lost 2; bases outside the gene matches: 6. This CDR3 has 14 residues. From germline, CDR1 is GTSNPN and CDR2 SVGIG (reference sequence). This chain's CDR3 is CAFGRLAGQETQYF. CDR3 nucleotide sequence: TGTGCCTTCGGGAGACTAGCGGGGCAAGAGACCCAGTACTTC.

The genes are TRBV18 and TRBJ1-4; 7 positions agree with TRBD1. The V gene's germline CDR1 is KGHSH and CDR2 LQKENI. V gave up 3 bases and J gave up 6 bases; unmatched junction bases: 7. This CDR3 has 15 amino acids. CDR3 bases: TGTGCCAGCTCACCCACAGGGGCAAGGGATGAAAAACTGTTTTTT. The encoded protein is CASSPTGARDEKLFF.

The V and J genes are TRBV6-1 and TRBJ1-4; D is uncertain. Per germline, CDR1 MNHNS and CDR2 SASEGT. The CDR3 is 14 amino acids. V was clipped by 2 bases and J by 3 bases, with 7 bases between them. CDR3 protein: CASSEQVANEKLFF. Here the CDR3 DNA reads TGTGCCAGCAGTGAACAAGTGGCTAATGAAAAACTGTTTTTT.

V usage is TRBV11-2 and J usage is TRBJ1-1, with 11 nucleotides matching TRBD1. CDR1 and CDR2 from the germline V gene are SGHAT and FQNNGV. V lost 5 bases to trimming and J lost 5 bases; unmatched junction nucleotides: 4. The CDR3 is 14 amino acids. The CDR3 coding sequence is TGTGCCAGCAGCCACGGGACAGGGGGGACTGAAGCTTTCTTT. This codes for CASSHGTGGTEAFF.

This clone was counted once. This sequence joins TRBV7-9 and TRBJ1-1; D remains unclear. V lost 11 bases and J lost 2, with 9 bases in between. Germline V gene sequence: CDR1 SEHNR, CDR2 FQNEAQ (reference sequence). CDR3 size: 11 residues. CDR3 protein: CALGRNTEAFF. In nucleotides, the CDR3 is TGTGCCTTAGGGAGAAACACTGAAGCTTTCTTT.

The CDR3, as DNA: TGTGCCAGTAGTACCGCGGGGGTCTTCGTTGGAAACACCATATATTTT. It yields the protein CASSTAGVFVGNTIYF. The chain couples TRBV19 to TRBJ1-3, with D possibly TRBD1 on 5 matching bases. Trimming shortened V by 4 bases and J by 3 bases, and 16 bases separated the two germline ends. This CDR3 contains 16 residues. Germline V gene lookup returns CDR1 LNHDA and CDR2 SQIVND (reference sequence).

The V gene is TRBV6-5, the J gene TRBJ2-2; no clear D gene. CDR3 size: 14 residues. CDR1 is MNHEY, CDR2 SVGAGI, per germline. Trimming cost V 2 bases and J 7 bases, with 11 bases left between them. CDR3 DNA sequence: TGTGCCAGCAGTTACCAGGAGATGAGCGGGGAGCTGTTTTTT. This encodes CASSYQEMSGELFF.

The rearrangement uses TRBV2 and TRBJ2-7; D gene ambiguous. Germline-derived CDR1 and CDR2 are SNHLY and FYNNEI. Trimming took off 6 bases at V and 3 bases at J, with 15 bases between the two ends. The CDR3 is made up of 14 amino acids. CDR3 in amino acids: CASRRAGGVYEQYF. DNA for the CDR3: TGTGCCAGCAGGCGAGCCGGTGGGGTCTACGAGCAGTACTTC.

CDR3 loop: CSVGTSGAYEQYF. The CDR3 DNA sequence: TGCAGCGTCGGGACTAGCGGAGCCTACGAGCAGTACTTC. The J gene is TRBJ2-7, the V gene TRBV29-1; 11 bases match TRBD2. The CDR3 spans 13 residues. V lost 6 bases to trimming and J lost 2 bases; unmatched junction nucleotides: 3. Germline values: CDR1 SQVTM, CDR2 ANQGSEA.

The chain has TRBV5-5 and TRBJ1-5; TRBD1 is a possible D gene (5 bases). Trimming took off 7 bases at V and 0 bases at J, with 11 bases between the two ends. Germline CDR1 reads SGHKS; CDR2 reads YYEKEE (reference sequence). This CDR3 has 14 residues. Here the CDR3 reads CASSGAYSNQPQHF. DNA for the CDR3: TGTGCCAGCTCCGGGGCGTATAGCAATCAGCCCCAGCATTTT. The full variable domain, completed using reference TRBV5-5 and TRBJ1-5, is DAGVTQSPTHLIKTRGQQVTLRCSPISGHKSVSWYQQVLGQGPQFIFQYYEKEERGRGNFPDRFSARQFPNYSSELNVNALLLGDSALYLCASSGAYSNQPQHFGDGTRLSIL.

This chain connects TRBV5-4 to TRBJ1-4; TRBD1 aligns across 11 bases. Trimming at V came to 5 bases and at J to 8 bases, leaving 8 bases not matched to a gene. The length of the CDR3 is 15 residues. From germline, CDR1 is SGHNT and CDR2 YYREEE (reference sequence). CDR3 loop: CASSSGTGGLEKLFF. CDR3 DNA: TGTGCCAGCAGTTCCGGGACAGGGGGACTGGAAAAACTGTTTTTT.

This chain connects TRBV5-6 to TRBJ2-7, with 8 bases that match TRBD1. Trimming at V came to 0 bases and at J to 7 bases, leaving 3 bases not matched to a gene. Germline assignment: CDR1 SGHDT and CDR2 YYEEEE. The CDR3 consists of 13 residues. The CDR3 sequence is CASSLGQGWEQYF. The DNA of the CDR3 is TGTGCCAGCAGCTTGGGACAGGGGTGGGAGCAGTACTTC.

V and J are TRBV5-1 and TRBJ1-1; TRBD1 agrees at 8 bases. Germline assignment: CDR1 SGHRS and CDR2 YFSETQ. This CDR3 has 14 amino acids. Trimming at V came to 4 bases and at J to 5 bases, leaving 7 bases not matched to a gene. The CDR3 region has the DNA TGCGCCAGCAGCCTGCATACAGGGGGGACTGAAGCTTTCTTT. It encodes CASSLHTGGTEAFF.

The CDR3 nucleotides are TGTGCCAGCAGTCCCGGCGGCTCCTACGAGCAGTACTTC. Protein product: CASSPGGSYEQYF. The chain couples TRBV6-5 to TRBJ2-7; D not resolved. There are 13 residues in the CDR3. The germline gives CDR1 MNHEY, CDR2 SVGAGI. Deletions cut 5 bases from V and 0 bases from J, with 8 bases between.

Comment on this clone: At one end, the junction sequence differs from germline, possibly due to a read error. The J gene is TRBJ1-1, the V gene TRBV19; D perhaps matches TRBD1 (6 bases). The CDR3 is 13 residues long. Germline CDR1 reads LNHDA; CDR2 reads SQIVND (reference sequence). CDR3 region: CASSIGGFTEAFF. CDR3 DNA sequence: TGTGCCAGTAGCATAGGGGGGTTCACTGAAGCTTTCTTT. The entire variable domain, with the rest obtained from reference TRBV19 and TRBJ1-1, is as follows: DGGITQSPKYLFRKEGQNVTLSCEQNLNHDAMYWYRQDPGQGLRLIYYSQIVNDFQKGDIAEGYSVSREKKESFPLTVTSAQKNPTAFYLCASSIGGFTEAFFGQGTRLTVV.

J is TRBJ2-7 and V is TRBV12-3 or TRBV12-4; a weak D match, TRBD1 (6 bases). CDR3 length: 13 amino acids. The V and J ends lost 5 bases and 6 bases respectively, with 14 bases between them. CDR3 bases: TGTGCCAGCAGTGCAGGGGTTAGAGGCGAGCAGTACTTC. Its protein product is CASSAGVRGEQYF.

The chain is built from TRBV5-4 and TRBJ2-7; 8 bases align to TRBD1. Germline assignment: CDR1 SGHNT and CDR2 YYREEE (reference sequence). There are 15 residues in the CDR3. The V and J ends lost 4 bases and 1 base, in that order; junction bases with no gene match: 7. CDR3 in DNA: TGTGCCAGCAGCGCCCAAACAGGGGGGTCCTACGAGCAGTACTTC. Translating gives CASSAQTGGSYEQYF. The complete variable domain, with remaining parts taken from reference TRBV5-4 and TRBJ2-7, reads ETGVTQSPTHLIKTRGQQVTLRCSSQSGHNTVSWYQQALGQGPQFIFQYYREEENGRGNFPPRFSGLQFPNYSSELNVNALELDDSALYLCASSAQTGGSYEQYFGPGTRLTVT.

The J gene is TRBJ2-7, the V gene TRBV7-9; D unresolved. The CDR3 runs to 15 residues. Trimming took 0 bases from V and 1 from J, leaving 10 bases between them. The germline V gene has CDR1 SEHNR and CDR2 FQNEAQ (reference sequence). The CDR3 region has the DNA TGTGCCAGCAGCTTAGCAACGTGGATGTCCTACGAGCAGTACTTC. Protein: CASSLATWMSYEQYF.

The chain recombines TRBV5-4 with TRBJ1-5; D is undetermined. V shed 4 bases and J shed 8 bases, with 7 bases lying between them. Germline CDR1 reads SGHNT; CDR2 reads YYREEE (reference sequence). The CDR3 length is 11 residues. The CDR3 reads CASSQHEPQHF. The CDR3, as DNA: TGTGCCAGCAGCCAACACGAGCCCCAGCATTTT.